This TCR beta chain was recorded in a study of shared clonotypes between healthy human individuals (dated by TCRdb to the early 2020s). Regarding the research as a whole: A couple of women and a few men aged 18 to 49 years were included in the cohort. For each donor, CD4 naive and CD4 memory were each run on three plates, CD8 naive on two plates, and CD8 memory on one plate. To estimate repertoire size and how much clonotypes are shared between individuals, the study performed deep sequencing of blood TCR repertoires from roughly five healthy adults. To increase sequencing depth and limit assay-specific biases, TCR repertoire library preparation and sequencing were carried out by different laboratories using diverse techniques. Per donor, leukapheresis produced somewhere between about 0.94 and 9.5 billion PBMCs.

What the work shows at the level of the full study, not this receptor alone: Sampling was restricted to blood, and TCR repertoires in tissue are likely to differ from TCR repertoires in blood. Sharing across a few donors was observed for around 5% of naive CD4, 3.5% of naive CD8, roughly 2.3% of memory CD4, and roughly 0.4% of memory CD8 clonotypes. Pairwise subsampling indicated that sequencing depth was expected to affect the degree of clonotype sharing among donors. Larger estimated clonotype richness was generally found for naive subsets than for memory subsets. Higher generation probabilities were observed for clonotypes shared by all four sorted-subset donors than for non-shared clonotypes. The genetic and exposure-history diversity represented was limited by the small number of donors. Rarefaction of sorted-subset datasets indicated incomplete sequencing despite the large sequencing depth.

The CDR3 runs 15 amino acids, cysteine and phenylalanine included. Only the CDR3 region is kept as DNA, spanning 45 bases read in frame from base 1. CDR1 and CDR2, per the germline V gene, are SGHRS and YFSETQ. Trimming at the junction amounts to 0 bases on V and 4 bases on J, and the germline ends lie 13 bases apart. The donors were healthy, HIV-negative adults with no recently reported acute infections or vaccinations. Only Caucasian adults living in Nashville, Tennessee, USA were represented among the donors. CD4+ T cells were enriched through magnetic negative selection, after which naive cells were positively selected on CD45RA and the remaining negative fraction served as the memory subset. Blood was obtained by leukapheresis, after which PBMCs were separated by Ficoll-Histopaque density gradient centrifugation and cryopreserved in liquid nitrogen vapor phase. Analytical flow cytometry was used to check the purity and quantity of every magnetically sorted T cell population. Genomic DNA was isolated from each sorted fraction and quantified by UV absorbance on a Nanodrop 2000c.

This clone was observed a single time. The specificity of this receptor is unknown. One base away there is no much larger clone; base qualities are not given. The sample contains more than one DNA sequence encoding this CDR3. Using the deep immunoSEQ assay, TCR CDR3 regions were amplified from genomic DNA by multiplex PCR. Extracted genomic DNA from each cell subset was spread evenly across all wells of several immunoSEQ 96-well plates, with each plate serving as a replicate. For sorted subsets, each replicate PCR was loaded with approximately 190 ng genomic DNA, equivalent to approximately 33,000 T cell genomes. The purified libraries were quantified using a Qubit 3.0 fluorometer, sized with a Bioanalyzer 2100, and then quantified again using the KAPA Library Quantification kit. Every immunoSEQ 96-well plate was sequenced on a dedicated single-read 150-cycle Illumina NextSeq 550 flow cell. The original methods were these. Because the immunoSEQ output included only junctional sequences and no quality scores, the filtering could not be the same as the filtering used for full-length reads. To assign V/J genes and CDR3, sequences were annotated using PyIR, a Python wrapper for IgBLAST v1.9, with IMGT germline references. Reads with weak V/J assignments (E-value above 1e-6), missing CDR3, stop codons, out-of-frame junctions, or ambiguous translated residues were removed. V3J clonotypes were defined as sequences sharing an identical inferred V gene, J gene, and CDR3 amino acid sequence. The percentage overlap between two repertoires was calculated by dividing the number of shared unique clonotypes by the size of the smaller repertoire. Richness of each repertoire was evaluated using RTK rarefaction, the Chao1 estimator, and Recon v2.1 estimates of unobserved clonotypes. Generation probabilities for all TCRbeta clonotypes obtained by the gDNA method from a few donors were computed using OLGA. Not all clones reach the TCRdb copy of this immuneACCESS table, which keeps in-frame sequences only. Checked studies attribute under half of the gap to unresolved V genes and leave the rest unexplained. The V and J calls and clone size are taken from that table; D and trimming were inferred from the DNA. The sample table records about 2.3 million clones; around 92% of these occur just once. The ten biggest clones cover 0.3% to 0.4% of the sample.

This TCR came from a young man in good health. Some clones in this sample may be carry-over from other donors' samples. Sample: naive CD4+ T cells from PBMCs. Per the publication, the cell subset or site label means: CD45RA+ positively selected. Recombination linked TRBV5-1 to TRBJ1-1; 6 matching bases give a weak D call of TRBD1. The DNA reads as follows: TGCGCCAGCAGCTTGGAGGGGGGGCGCGGCACTGAAGCTTTCTTT. The translation is CASSLEGGRGTEAFF.